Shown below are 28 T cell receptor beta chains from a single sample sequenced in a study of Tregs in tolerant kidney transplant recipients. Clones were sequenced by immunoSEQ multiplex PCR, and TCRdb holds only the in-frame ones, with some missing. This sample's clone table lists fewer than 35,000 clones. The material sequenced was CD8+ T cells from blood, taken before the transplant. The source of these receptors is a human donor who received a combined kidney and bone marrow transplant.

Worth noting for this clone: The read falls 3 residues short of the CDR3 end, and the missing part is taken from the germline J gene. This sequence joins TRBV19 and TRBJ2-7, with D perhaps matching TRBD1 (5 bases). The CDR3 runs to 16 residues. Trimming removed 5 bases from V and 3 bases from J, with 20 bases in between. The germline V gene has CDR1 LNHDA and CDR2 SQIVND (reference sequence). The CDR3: CASSPTPIDSYYEQYF. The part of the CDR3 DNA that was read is TGTGCCAGTAGTCCAACCCCAATAGACAGCTACTACGAG. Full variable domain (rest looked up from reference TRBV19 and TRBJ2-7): DGGITQSPKYLFRKEGQNVTLSCEQNLNHDAMYWYRQDPGQGLRLIYYSQIVNDFQKGDIAEGYSVSREKKESFPLTVTSAQKNPTAFYLCASSPTPIDSYYEQYFGPGTRLTVT.

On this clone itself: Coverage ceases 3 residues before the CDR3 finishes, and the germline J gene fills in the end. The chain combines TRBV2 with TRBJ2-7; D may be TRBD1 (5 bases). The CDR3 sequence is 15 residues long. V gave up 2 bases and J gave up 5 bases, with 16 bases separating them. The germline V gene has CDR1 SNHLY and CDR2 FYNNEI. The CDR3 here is CASSERLEGVDEQYF. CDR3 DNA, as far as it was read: TGTGCCAGCAGTGAAAGGCTTGAAGGGGTCGACGAG.

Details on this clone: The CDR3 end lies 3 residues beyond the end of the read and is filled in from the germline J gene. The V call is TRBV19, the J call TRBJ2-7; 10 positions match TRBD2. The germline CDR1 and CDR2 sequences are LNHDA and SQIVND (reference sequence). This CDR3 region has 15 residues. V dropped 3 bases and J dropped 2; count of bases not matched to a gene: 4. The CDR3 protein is CASSITSGTPYEQYF. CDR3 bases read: TGTGCCAGTAGTATTACTAGCGGGACCCCCTACGAG.

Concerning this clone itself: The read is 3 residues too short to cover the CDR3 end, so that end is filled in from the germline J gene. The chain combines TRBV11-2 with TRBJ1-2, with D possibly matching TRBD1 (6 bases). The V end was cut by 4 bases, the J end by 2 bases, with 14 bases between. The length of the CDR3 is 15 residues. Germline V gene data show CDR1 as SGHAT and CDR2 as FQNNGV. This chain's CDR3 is CASSSQVTGNYGYTF. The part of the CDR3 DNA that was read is TGTGCCAGCAGCTCCCAAGTTACAGGGAACTATGGC.

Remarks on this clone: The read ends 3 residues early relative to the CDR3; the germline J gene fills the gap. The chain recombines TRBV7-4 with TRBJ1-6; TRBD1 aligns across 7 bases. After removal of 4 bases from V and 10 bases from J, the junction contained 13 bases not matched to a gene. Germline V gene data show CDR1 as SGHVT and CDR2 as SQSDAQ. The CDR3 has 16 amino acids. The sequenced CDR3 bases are TGTGCCAGCAGCTCCAAGAAGGCCCAGGGGGGATCACCC. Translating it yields CASSSKKAQGGSP. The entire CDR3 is CASSSKKAQGGSPLHF.

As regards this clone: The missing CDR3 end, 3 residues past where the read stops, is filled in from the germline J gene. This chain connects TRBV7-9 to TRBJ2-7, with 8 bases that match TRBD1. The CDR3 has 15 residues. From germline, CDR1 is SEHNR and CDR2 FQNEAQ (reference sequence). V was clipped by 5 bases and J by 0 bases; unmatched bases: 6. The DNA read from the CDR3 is TGTGCCAGCAGCCCCGGACAGGGTAGCTCCTACGAG. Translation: CASSPGQGSSYE. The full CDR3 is CASSPGQGSSYEQYF.

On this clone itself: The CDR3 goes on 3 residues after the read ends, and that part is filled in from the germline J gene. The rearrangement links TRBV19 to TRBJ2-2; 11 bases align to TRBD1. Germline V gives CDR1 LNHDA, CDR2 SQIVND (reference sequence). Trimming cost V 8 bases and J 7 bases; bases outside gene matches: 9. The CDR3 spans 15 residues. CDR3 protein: CASSRDRGKNGELFF. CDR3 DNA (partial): TGTGCCAGTTCTAGGGACAGGGGGAAGAACGGGGAG.

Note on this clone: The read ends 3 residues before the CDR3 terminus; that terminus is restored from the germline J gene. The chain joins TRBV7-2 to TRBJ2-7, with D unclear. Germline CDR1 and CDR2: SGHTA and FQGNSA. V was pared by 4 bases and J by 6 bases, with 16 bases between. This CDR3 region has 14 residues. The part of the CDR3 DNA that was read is TGTGCCAGCAGCTCTTGGCAAGTAGCAAGCGAG. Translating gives CASSSWQVASE. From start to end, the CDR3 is CASSSWQVASEQYF.

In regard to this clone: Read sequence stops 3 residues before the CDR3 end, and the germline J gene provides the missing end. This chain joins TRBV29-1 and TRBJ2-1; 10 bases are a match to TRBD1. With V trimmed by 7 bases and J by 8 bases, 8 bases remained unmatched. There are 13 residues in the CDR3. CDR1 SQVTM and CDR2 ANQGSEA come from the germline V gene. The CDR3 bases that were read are TGCAGCGCCCCCGGGACAGGGGTTGATGAG. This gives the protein CSAPGTGVDE. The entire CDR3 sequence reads CSAPGTGVDEQFF.

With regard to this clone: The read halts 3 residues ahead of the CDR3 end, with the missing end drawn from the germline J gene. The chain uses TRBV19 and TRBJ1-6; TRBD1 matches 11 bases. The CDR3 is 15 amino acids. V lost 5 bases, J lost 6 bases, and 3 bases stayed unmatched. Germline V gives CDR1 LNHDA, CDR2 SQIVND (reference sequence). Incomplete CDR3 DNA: TGTGCCAGTAGTCCGGGGACAGGGGGTAATTCACCC. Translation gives CASSPGTGGNSP. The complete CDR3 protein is CASSPGTGGNSPLHF.

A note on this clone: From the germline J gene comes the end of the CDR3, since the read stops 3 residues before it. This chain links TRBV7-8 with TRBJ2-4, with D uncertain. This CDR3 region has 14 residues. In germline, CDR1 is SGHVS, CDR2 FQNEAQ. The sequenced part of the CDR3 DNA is TGTGCCAGCAGCTTAGAGTATAGCAATCAGCCT. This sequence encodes CASSLEYSNQP. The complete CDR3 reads CASSLEYSNQPQYF.

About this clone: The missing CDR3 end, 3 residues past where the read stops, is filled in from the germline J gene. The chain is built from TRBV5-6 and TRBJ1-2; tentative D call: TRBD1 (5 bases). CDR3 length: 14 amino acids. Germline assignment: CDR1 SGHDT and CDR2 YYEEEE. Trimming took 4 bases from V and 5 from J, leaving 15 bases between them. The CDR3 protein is CASSPGGIVYGYTF. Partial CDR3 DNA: TGTGCCAGCAGCCCCGGGGGGATAGTATATGGC.

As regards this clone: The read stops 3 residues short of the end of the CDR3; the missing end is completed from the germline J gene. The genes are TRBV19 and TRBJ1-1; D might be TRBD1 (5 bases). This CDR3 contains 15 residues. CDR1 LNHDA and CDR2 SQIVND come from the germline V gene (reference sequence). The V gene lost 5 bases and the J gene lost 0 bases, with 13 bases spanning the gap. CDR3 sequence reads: CASSLGQWMNTEAFF. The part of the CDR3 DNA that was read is TGTGCCAGTAGTCTGGGGCAGTGGATGAACACTGAA.

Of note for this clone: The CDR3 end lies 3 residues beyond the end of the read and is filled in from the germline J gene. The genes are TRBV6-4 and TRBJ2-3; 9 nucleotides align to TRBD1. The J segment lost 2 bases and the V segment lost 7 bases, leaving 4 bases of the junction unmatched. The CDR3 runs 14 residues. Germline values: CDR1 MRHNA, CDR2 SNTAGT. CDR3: CASKRTGDTDTQYF. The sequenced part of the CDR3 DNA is TGTGCCAGCAAACGGACAGGGGACACAGATACG.

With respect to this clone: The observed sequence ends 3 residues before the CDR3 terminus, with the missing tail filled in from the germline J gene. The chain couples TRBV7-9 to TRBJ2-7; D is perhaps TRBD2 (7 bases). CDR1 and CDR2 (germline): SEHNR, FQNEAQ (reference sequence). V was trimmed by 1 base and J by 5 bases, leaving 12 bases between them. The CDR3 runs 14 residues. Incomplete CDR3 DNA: TGTGCCAGCAGCTTAGGCGGGGGACAAGACGAG. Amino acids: CASSLGGGQDE. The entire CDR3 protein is CASSLGGGQDEQYF.

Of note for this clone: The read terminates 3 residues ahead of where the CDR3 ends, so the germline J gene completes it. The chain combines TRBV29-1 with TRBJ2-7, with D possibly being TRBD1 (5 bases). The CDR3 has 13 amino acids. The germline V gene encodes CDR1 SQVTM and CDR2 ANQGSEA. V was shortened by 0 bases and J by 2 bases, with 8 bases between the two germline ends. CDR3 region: CSVEDQTAYEQYF. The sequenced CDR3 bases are TGCAGCGTTGAAGATCAGACAGCCTACGAG.

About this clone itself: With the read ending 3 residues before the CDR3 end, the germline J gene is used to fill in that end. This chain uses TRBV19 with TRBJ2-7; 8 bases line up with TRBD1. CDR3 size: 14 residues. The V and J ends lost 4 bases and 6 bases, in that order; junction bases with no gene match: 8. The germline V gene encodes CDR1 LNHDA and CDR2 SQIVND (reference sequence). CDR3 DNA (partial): TGTGCCAGTAGTAGATGGCAGGGGGCAGGCGAG. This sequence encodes CASSRWQGAGE. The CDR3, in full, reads CASSRWQGAGEQYF.

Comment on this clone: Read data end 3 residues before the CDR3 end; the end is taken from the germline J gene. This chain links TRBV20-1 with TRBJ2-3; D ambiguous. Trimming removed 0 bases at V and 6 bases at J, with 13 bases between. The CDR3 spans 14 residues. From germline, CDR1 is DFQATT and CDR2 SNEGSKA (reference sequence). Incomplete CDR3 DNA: TGCAGTGCTAGAGATCTATTGTTAACGGATACG. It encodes CSARDLLLTDT. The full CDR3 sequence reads CSARDLLLTDTQYF.

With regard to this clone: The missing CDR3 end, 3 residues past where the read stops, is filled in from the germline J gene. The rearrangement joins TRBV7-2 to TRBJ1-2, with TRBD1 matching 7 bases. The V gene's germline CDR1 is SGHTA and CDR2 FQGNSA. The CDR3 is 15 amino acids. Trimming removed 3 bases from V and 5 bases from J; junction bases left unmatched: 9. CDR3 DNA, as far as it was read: TGTGCCAGCAGCTTGGTCCCGACAGGGTTATATGGC. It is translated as CASSLVPTGLYG. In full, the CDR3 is CASSLVPTGLYGYTF.

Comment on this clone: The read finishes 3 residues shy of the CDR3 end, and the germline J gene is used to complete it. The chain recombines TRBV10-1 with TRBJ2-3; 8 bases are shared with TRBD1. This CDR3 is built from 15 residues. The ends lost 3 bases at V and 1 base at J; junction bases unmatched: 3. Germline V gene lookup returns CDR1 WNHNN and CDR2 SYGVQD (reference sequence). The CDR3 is CASSEGQGGTDTQYF. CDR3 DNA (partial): TGCGCCAGCAGTGAAGGACAGGGAGGCACAGATACG.

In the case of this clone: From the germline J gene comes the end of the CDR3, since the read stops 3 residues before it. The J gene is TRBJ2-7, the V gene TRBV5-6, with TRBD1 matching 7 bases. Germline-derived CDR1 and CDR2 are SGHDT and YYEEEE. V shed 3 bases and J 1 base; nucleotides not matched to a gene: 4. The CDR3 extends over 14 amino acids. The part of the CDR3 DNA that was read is TGTGCCAGCAGCTATATGACAGGGTCCTACGAG. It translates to CASSYMTGSYE. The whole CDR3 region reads CASSYMTGSYEQYF.

The CDR3 sequence: CASSYPIGGTEQFF. CDR3 DNA (partial): TGTGCCAGCAGTTACCCCATCGGGGGAACTGAG. This chain joins TRBV6-2 or TRBV6-3 and TRBJ2-1; the D gene is possibly TRBD2 (6 bases). The sequenced fragment ends 3 residues before the CDR3 boundary, so the rest is inferred from the germline J gene. The CDR3 has 14 amino acids. V lost 2 bases, J lost 9 bases, and 14 bases lay in between. CDR1 is MNHEY, CDR2 SVGEGT, per germline.

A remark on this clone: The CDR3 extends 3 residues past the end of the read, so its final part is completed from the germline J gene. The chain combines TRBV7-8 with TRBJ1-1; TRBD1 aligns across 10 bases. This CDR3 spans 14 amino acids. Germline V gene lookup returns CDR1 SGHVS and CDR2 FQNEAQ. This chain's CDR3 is CASSLYGQGEEAFF. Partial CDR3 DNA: TGTGCCAGCAGTCTATACGGACAGGGGGAAGAA.

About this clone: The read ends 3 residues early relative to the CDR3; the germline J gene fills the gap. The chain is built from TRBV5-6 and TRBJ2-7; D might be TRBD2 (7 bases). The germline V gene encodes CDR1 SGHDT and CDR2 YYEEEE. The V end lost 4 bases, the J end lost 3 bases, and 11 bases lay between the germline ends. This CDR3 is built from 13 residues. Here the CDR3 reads CASSRGAVYEQYF. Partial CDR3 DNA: TGTGCCAGCAGCCGGGGGGCAGTCTACGAG.

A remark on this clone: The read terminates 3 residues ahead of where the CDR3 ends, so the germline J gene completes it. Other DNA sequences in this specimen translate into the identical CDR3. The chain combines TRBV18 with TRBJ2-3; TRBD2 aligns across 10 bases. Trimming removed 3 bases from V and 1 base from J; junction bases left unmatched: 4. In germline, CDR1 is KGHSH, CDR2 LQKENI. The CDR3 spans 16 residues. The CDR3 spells CASSPFSGGGTDTQYF. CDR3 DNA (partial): TGTGCCAGCTCACCTTTCAGCGGGGGGGGCACAGATACG.

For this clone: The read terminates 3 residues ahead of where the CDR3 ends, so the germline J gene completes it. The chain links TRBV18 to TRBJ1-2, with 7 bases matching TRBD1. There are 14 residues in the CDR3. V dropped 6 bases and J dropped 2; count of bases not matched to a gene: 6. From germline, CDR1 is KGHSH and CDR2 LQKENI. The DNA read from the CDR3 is TGTGCCAGCTCCGACAGGGACGGCAACTATGGC. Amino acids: CASSDRDGNYG. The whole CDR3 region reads CASSDRDGNYGYTF.

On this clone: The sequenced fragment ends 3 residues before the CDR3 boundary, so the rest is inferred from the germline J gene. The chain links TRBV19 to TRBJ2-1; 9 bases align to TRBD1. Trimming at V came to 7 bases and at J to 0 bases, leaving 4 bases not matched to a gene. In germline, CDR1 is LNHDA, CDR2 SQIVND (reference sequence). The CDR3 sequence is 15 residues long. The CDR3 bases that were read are TGTGCCAGTACCCTGGACAGGGGCTCCTACAATGAG. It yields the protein CASTLDRGSYNE. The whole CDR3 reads CASTLDRGSYNEQFF.

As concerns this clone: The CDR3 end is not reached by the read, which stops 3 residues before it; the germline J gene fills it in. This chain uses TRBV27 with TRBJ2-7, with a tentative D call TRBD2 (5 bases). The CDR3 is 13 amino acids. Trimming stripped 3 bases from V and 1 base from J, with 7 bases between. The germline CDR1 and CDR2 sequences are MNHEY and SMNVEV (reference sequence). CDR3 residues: CASSFRGSYEQYF. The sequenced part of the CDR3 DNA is TGTGCCAGCAGTTTCCGGGGATCCTACGAG.